This paragraph covers one TCR beta chain sequence. This specimen belongs to a study of T cell changes during pregnancy in multiple sclerosis. This CDR3 is built from 14 residues. The V gene end was trimmed by 6 bases and the J gene end by 10 bases; junction bases not matched to a gene: 12. Germline V gene data show CDR1 as ENHRY and CDR2 as SYGVKD. Assay: immunoSEQ multiplex PCR; the TCRdb copy retains only in-frame clones and omits some. The sample records roughly 110,000 clones, about 90% being singletons. The clonotype originates from a female donor with multiple sclerosis, enrolled in a pregnancy study. The source material was peripheral blood, sampled before pregnancy. V and J are TRBV10-3 and TRBJ2-1, with 7 bases aligning to TRBD1. The CDR3 is CAISRGQEGLEQFF. The CDR3 bases are TGTGCCATCAGCCGAGGACAGGAAGGGTTGGAGCAGTTCTTC.